This TCR beta chain emerged from a study of cytomegalovirus exposure and HLA in healthy donors. Study as a whole: An early release of data contained roughly 86 million unique TCRs, which came from HLA-typed donors. Study conclusions and caveats: There were 164 TCR beta chains listed as cytomegalovirus-associated.

Germline V CDR1 and CDR2: SGHVS, FNYEAQ. V shed 5 bases and J shed 11 bases, with 15 bases lying between them. The CDR3 has 12 amino acids. The PCR had 60 Vbeta and 13 Jbeta primers. Clones were read by immunoSEQ multiplex PCR, and TCRdb kept only the in-frame ones, dropping some. The sample yields about 160,000 clones, around 76% seen once. Notes on this clone: Its antigen is as yet unknown.

The chain has TRBV7-6 and TRBJ1-1; D remains unclear. Sequenced material: PBMCs. This sequence was found in a female donor in good health and CMV-seronegative. In DNA form, the CDR3 reads TGTGCCAGCAGCCCCGTCGCGGCGACGGCTTTCTTT. Protein sequence: CASSPVAATAFF.